This note documents a single T cell receptor beta chain sequence. The data derive from a study of T cell changes during pregnancy in multiple sclerosis. The CDR3 loop spans 13 amino acids. CDR1 SGHTS and CDR2 YDEGEE come from the germline V gene. V was clipped by 3 bases and J by 3 bases; unmatched bases: 3. This table comes from immunoSEQ multiplex PCR, and its TCRdb copy is limited to in-frame clones, with some not included. Counted here are some 59,000 clones, 89% occurring once; the ten biggest clones make up roughly 2.5%. V and J are TRBV5-8 and TRBJ2-7; 7 bases align to TRBD1. Sample: peripheral blood, taken in the first trimester of pregnancy. The TCR sequence derives from a female donor with multiple sclerosis, enrolled in a pregnancy study. The CDR3 sequence is CASSWTGYYEQYF. Written as DNA, the CDR3 is TGTGCCAGCAGCTGGACAGGATACTACGAGCAGTACTTC.